This T cell receptor beta chain was profiled in a study of control samples from healthy donors and cancer patients. The table came from immunoSEQ multiplex PCR; TCRdb's copy has only in-frame clones and leaves some out. The sample has 95,000 to 100,000 clones, approximately 90% seen once. This CDR3 is built from 16 residues. Germline trimming cut 5 bases from V and 2 bases from J; bases unmatched to any gene: 4. CDR1 is SGHAT and CDR2 is FQNNGV in the germline V gene. The source is a man aged 30-40 years in good health. The sequenced material came from blood. The J gene is TRBJ2-3, the V gene TRBV11-2, with TRBD2 matching 13 bases. The CDR3 spells CASSPGLAGSTDTQYF. In nucleotides, the CDR3 is TGTGCCAGCAGCCCGGGACTAGCGGGATCCACAGATACGCAGTATTTT.